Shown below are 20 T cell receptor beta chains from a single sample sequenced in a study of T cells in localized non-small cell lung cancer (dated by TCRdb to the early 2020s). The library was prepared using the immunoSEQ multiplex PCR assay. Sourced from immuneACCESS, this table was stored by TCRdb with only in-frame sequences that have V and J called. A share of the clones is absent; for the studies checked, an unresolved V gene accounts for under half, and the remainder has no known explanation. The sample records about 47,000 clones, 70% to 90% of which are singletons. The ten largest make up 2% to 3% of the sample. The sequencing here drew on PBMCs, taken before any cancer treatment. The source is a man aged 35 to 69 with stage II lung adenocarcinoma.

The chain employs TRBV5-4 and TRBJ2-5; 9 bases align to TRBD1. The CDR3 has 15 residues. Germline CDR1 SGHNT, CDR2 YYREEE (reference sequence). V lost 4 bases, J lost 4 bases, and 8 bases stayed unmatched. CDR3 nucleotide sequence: TGTGCCAGCAGCCCATGGACAGGGGAGGGAGAGACCCAGTACTTC. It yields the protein CASSPWTGEGETQYF.

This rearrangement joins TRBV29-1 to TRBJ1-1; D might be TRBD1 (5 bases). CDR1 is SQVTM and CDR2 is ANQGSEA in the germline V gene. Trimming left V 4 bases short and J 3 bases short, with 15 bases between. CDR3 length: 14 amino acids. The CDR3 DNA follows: TGCAGCGTTGGGGCCACAGGTCGGTACACTGAAGCTTTCTTT. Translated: CSVGATGRYTEAFF. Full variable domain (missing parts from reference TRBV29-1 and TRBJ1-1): SAVISQKPSRDICQRGTSLTIQCQVDSQVTMMFWYRQQPGQSLTLIATANQGSEATYESGFVIDKFPISRPNLTFSTLTVSNMSPEDSSIYLCSVGATGRYTEAFFGQGTRLTVV.

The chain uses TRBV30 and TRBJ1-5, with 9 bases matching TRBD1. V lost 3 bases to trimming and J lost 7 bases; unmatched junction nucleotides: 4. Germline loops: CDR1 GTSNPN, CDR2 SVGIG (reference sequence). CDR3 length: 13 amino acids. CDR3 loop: CAWSGQGNQPQHF. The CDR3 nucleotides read TGTGCCTGGAGCGGACAGGGGAACCAGCCCCAGCATTTT.

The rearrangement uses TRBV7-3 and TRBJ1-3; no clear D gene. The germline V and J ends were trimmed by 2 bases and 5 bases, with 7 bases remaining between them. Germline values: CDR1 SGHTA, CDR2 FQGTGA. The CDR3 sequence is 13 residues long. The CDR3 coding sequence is TGTGCCAGCAGCTTAGAGGAGAGAAACACCATATATTTT. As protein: CASSLEERNTIYF. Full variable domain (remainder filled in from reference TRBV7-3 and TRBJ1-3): GAGVSQTPSNKVTEKGKYVELRCDPISGHTALYWYRQSLGQGPEFLIYFQGTGAADDSGLPNDRFFAVRPEGSVSTLKIQRTERGDSAVYLCASSLEERNTIYFGEGSWLTVV.

CDR3 nucleotide sequence: TGTGCCAGCAGCTTAAGGGACAGGGGAGCCCCCTACGAGCAGTACTTC. It translates to CASSLRDRGAPYEQYF. The chain recombines TRBV5-6 with TRBJ2-7; 10 bases match TRBD1. V lost 2 bases and J lost 2; bases outside the gene matches: 7. Germline loops: CDR1 SGHDT, CDR2 YYEEEE. The CDR3 runs 16 residues.

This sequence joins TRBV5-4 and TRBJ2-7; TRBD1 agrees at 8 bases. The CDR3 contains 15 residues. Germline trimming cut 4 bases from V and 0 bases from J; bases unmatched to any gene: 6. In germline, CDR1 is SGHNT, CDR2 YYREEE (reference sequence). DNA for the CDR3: TGTGCCAGCAGCCCGGGACAGGCGAGCTCCTACGAGCAGTACGTC. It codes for CASSPGQASSYEQYV.

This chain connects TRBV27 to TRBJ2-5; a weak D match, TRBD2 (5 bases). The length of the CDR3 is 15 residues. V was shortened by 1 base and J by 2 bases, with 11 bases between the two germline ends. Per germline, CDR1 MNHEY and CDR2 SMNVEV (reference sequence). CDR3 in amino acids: CASSLWVGGQETQYF. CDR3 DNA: TGTGCCAGCAGTTTATGGGTAGGAGGTCAAGAGACCCAGTACTTC.

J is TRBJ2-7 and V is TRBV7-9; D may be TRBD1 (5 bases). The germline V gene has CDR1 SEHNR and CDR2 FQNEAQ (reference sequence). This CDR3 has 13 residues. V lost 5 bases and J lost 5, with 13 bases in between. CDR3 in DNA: TGTGCCAGCAGCCGCGACAGAATGGACGAGCAGTACTTC. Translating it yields CASSRDRMDEQYF.

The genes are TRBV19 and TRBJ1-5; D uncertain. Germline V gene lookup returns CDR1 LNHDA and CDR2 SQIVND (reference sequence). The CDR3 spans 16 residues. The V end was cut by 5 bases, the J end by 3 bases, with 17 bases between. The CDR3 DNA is TGTGCCAGTAGTCTGGACCTCGGGCCGATCAATCAGCCCCAGCATTTT. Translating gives CASSLDLGPINQPQHF.

The CDR3 DNA sequence: TGTGCCAGCAGCACAGGACAGGGGGCGAAAACGGGGAGTACTTCACCCCTCCACTTT. Amino acid sequence: CASSTGQGAKTGSTSPLHF. The chain carries TRBV21-1 and TRBJ1-6; the table's D call of TRBD1 was not tested on the DNA. TRBV21-1 constitutes a pseudogene. The CDR3 contains 19 residues.

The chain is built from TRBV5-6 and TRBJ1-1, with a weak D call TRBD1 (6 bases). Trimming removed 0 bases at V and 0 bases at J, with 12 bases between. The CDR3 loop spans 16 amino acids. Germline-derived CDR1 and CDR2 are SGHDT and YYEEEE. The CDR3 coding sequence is TGTGCCAGCAGCTTGGCACCAGGACAGATGAACACTGAAGCTTTCTTT. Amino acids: CASSLAPGQMNTEAFF.

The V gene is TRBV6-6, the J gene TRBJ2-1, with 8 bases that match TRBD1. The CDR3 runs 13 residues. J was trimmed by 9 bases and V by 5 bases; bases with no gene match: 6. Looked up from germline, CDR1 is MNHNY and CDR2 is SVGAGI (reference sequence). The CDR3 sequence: CASSSSGGPEQFF. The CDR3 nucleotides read TGTGCCAGCAGTAGTTCAGGGGGCCCTGAGCAGTTCTTC.

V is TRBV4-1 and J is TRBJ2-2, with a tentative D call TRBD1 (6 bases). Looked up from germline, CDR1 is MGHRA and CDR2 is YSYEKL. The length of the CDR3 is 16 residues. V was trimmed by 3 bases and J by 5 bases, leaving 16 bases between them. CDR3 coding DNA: TGCGCCAGCAGCCACCTCCCCCCACAGGGTACCGGGGAGCTGTTTTTT. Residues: CASSHLPPQGTGELFF.

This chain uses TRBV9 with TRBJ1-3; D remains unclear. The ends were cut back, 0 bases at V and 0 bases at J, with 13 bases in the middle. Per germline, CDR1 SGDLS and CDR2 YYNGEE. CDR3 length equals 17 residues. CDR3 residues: CASSVGPVTSSGNTIYF. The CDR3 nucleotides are TGTGCCAGCAGCGTAGGCCCGGTAACGAGCTCTGGAAACACCATATATTTT.

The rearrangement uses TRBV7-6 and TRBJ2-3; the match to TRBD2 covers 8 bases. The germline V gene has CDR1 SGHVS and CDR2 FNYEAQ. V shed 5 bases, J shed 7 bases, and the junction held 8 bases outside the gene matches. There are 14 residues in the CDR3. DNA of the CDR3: TGTGCCAGCAGCCCCGGGGGGGTATGGAATACGCAGTATTTT. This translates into CASSPGGVWNTQYF.

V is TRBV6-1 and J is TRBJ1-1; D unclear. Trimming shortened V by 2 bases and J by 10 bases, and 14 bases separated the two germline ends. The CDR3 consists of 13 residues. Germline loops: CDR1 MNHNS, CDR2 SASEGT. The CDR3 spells CASSEKERARAFF. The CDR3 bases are TGTGCCAGCAGTGAAAAGGAAAGGGCGCGAGCTTTCTTT.

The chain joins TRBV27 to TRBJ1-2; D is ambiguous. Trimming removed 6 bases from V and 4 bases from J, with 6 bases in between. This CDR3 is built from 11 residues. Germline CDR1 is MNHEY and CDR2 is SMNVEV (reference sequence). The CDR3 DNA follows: TGTGCCAGCAGGGACTTCTATGGCTACACCTTC. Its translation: CASRDFYGYTF.

Here the CDR3 DNA reads TGTGCCAGCAGTTTAGGATCTACCTATGGCTACACCTTC. Its translation: CASSLGSTYGYTF. The rearrangement links TRBV28 to TRBJ1-2; no clear D. V was shortened by 2 bases and J by 4 bases, with 8 bases between the two germline ends. In germline, CDR1 is MDHEN, CDR2 SYDVKM. The CDR3 runs 13 residues.

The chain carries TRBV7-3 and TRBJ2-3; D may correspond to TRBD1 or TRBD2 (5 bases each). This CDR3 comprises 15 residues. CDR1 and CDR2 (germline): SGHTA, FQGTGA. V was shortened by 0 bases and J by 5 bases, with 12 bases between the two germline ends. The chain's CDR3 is CASSLTWVRGDTQYF. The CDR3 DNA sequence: TGTGCCAGCAGCTTAACGTGGGTGAGGGGAGATACGCAGTATTTT.

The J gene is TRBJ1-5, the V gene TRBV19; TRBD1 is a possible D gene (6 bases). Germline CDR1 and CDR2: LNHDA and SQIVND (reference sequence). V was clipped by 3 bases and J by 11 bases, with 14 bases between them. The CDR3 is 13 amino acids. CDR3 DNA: TGTGCCAGTAGTATCCAGCCCAGACAGGCCCAGCATTTT. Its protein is CASSIQPRQAQHF.